A single sample gave rise to the 17 T cell receptor beta chains below, sequenced in a study of cytomegalovirus exposure and HLA in healthy donors. This PCR relied on a set of 60 Vbeta primers and 13 Jbeta primers. TCRdb keeps only in-frame clones here, not all; method: immunoSEQ multiplex PCR. The sample yields approximately 220,000 clones, about 81% seen once. The specimen sequenced was PBMCs. These receptors were taken from a man between 35 and 55 years old in good health and CMV-seropositive.

The CDR3, as DNA: TGCAGCGTCCCCGGTGGGGAGAGCTCTGGGGCCAACGTCCTGACTTTC. Translating gives CSVPGGESSGANVLTF. The J gene is TRBJ2-6, the V gene TRBV29-1; perhaps TRBD2 as D (5 bases). The CDR3 contains 16 residues. V lost 6 bases and J lost 0, with 15 bases in between. CDR1 is SQVTM and CDR2 is ANQGSEA in the germline V gene.

CDR3 residues: CSVADSYEQYF. The CDR3 region has the DNA TGCAGCGTTGCGGACAGCTACGAGCAGTACTTC. This chain links TRBV29-1 with TRBJ2-7, with D possibly matching TRBD1 (6 bases). The germline V gene has CDR1 SQVTM and CDR2 ANQGSEA. V shed 4 bases and J shed 3 bases, with 7 bases lying between them. This CDR3 comprises 11 residues.

The gene calls are TRBV5-1 and TRBJ2-3; 12 bases line up with TRBD2. The CDR3 contains 16 residues. Germline-derived CDR1 and CDR2 are SGHRS and YFSETQ. Trimming at V came to 0 bases and at J to 4 bases, leaving 3 bases not matched to a gene. The CDR3 region is CASSLGTSGISDTQYF. CDR3 sequence (DNA): TGCGCCAGCAGCTTGGGGACTAGCGGGATTTCAGATACGCAGTATTTT.

This chain connects TRBV2 to TRBJ1-2; 9 bases are shared with TRBD1. After removal of 6 bases from V and 8 bases from J, the junction contained 4 bases not matched to a gene. Germline V CDR1 and CDR2: SNHLY, FYNNEI. CDR3 length equals 12 residues. The CDR3 sequence: CASSSDRGGYTF. The CDR3 coding sequence is TGTGCCAGCAGCTCGGACAGGGGAGGCTACACCTTC.

This chain connects TRBV19 to TRBJ1-2; 11 bases map to TRBD1. V was pared by 4 bases and J by 7 bases, with 8 bases of the junction left unmatched. The germline V gene has CDR1 LNHDA and CDR2 SQIVND (reference sequence). The CDR3 is 15 amino acids. The CDR3 reads CASSTGTGGHFGYTF. The CDR3 nucleotides read TGTGCCAGTAGTACGGGGACAGGGGGGCATTTTGGCTACACCTTC.

The chain combines TRBV2 with TRBJ2-3; the match to TRBD2 covers 7 bases. Per germline, CDR1 SNHLY and CDR2 FYNNEI. This CDR3 has 15 amino acids. With V trimmed by 3 bases and J by 1 base, 4 bases remained unmatched. CDR3 bases: TGTGCCAGCAGTGAGCGGGAGAGGGGCACAGATACGCAGTATTTT. Its protein product is CASSERERGTDTQYF.

This chain joins TRBV30 and TRBJ2-5; 13 bases are a match to TRBD2. Germline V CDR1 and CDR2: GTSNPN, SVGIG (reference sequence). The CDR3 consists of 15 residues. With 0 bases clipped from V and 5 bases from J, the junction kept 3 bases outside the gene matches. Here the CDR3 reads CAWSVGLAGVETQYF. Here the CDR3 DNA reads TGTGCCTGGAGTGTTGGACTAGCGGGAGTTGAGACCCAGTACTTC.

The chain couples TRBV9 to TRBJ2-1, with no clear D. Trimming shortened V by 1 base and J by 6 bases, and 11 bases separated the two germline ends. Germline V gene lookup returns CDR1 SGDLS and CDR2 YYNGEE. This CDR3 has 14 residues. CDR3 nucleotides: TGTGCCAGCAGCGTATACCGTGACTCCAATGAGCAGTTCTTC. Translating it yields CASSVYRDSNEQFF. The variable domain in full, completed from reference TRBV9 and TRBJ2-1, reads DSGVTQTPKHLITATGQRVTLRCSPRSGDLSVYWYQQSLDQGLQFLIQYYNGEERAKGNILERFSAQQFPDLHSELNLSSLELGDSALYFCASSVYRDSNEQFFGPGTRLTVL.

In the case of this clone: The sample has other DNA sequences that encode this CDR3 too. As DNA, the CDR3 is TGTGCCAGCAGCTTAGCGAGTTCCAATCAGCCCCAGCATTTT. Protein sequence: CASSLASSNQPQHF. V usage is TRBV7-2 and J usage is TRBJ1-5, with D unresolved. The V end lost 0 bases, the J end lost 3 bases, and 6 bases lay between the germline ends. This CDR3 comprises 14 residues. The germline V gene encodes CDR1 SGHTA and CDR2 FQGNSA.

This CDR3 reads CASSPLAGGPFGELFF. The CDR3 bases are TGTGCCAGCAGCCCCCTAGCGGGAGGGCCTTTCGGGGAGCTGTTTTTT. The chain recombines TRBV27 with TRBJ2-2; 12 bases align to TRBD2. The trim removed 6 bases at V and 7 bases at J, leaving 9 bases unmatched. Looked up from germline, CDR1 is MNHEY and CDR2 is SMNVEV (reference sequence). The CDR3 length is 16 residues.

This chain uses TRBV5-1 with TRBJ2-2, with TRBD1 matching 10 bases. Germline V gives CDR1 SGHRS, CDR2 YFSETQ. The CDR3 has 15 amino acids. V gave up 6 bases and J gave up 1 base; unmatched junction bases: 3. The DNA for the CDR3 is TGCGCCAGCACCCGGGACAGGGGGAACACCGGGGAGCTGTTTTTT. Translation: CASTRDRGNTGELFF.

The V call is TRBV6-1, the J call TRBJ2-7; no clear D. V lost 6 bases to trimming and J lost 2 bases, with 11 bases between them. The CDR3 sequence is 13 residues long. Germline lookup yields CDR1 MNHNS and CDR2 SASEGT. The CDR3 DNA follows: TGTGCCAGCAGCTGGAATGGGGCCTACGAGCAGTACGTC. Translation: CASSWNGAYEQYV.

This clone was counted a few times. The chain carries TRBV6-6 and TRBJ2-7, with D tentatively TRBD1 (6 bases). V was shortened by 6 bases and J by 5 bases, with 17 bases between the two germline ends. This CDR3 region has 14 residues. Germline CDR1 is MNHNY and CDR2 is SVGAGI (reference sequence). The CDR3: CASSPAGKGDEQYV. As DNA, the CDR3 is TGTGCCAGCAGCCCTGCCGGAAAGGGGGACGAGCAGTACGTC.

The genes are TRBV5-5 and TRBJ2-7; D might be TRBD1 (6 bases). This CDR3 region has 15 residues. CDR1 and CDR2 from the germline V gene are SGHKS and YYEKEE (reference sequence). The V and J ends lost 5 bases and 3 bases respectively, with 18 bases between them. The CDR3 region has the DNA TGTGCCAGCAGGCCCGGGACATCAATCGACTACGAGCAGTACTTC. This gives the protein CASRPGTSIDYEQYF. Full variable domain (remainder filled in from reference TRBV5-5 and TRBJ2-7): DAGVTQSPTHLIKTRGQQVTLRCSPISGHKSVSWYQQVLGQGPQFIFQYYEKEERGRGNFPDRFSARQFPNYSSELNVNALLLGDSALYLCASRPGTSIDYEQYFGPGTRLTVT.

This clone was counted a single time. The rearrangement joins TRBV4-2 to TRBJ1-3; TRBD1 matches at 9 bases. This CDR3 comprises 16 residues. V lost 2 bases and J lost 0; bases outside the gene matches: 2. Germline V gives CDR1 LGHNA, CDR2 YNFKEQ. Here the CDR3 reads CASSQPDRGSGNTIYF. The CDR3 nucleotides read TGTGCCAGCAGCCAACCGGACAGGGGCTCTGGAAACACCATATATTTT.

The chain employs TRBV30 and TRBJ2-1; tentative D call: TRBD2 (6 bases). CDR1 GTSNPN and CDR2 SVGIG come from the germline V gene (reference sequence). Trimming stripped 6 bases from V and 9 bases from J, with 15 bases between. This CDR3 contains 12 residues. The CDR3 DNA reads TGTGCCTGTGTAGGGGCGGGAACTGAGCAGTTCTTC. As protein: CACVGAGTEQFF.

J is TRBJ2-2 and V is TRBV7-6, with D uncertain. Germline V gene data show CDR1 as SGHVS and CDR2 as FNYEAQ. Trimming cost V 2 bases and J 0 bases, with 4 bases left between them. The CDR3 is made up of 14 amino acids. CDR3 protein: CASSLTANTGELFF. CDR3 DNA sequence: TGTGCCAGCAGCTTAACGGCGAACACCGGGGAGCTGTTTTTT.